These 27 T cell receptor beta chains were all obtained from the same sample, sequenced in a study of T cell responses to AZD1222 COVID-19 vaccine. Repertoires were generated with immunoSEQ multiplex PCR, while TCRdb's copy carries only in-frame clones and drops some. The sample includes approximately 100,000 clones, roughly nine tenths seen only once; the top ten take around 3.5%. The sequenced sample was peripheral blood, obtained on day 0 of AZD1222 vaccination. The receptors were gathered from an adult in good health.

In its sample, this clone was seen a few times. The chain links TRBV10-2 to TRBJ2-3, with TRBD1 matching 10 bases. V lost 5 bases and J lost 3; bases outside the gene matches: 11. The germline gives CDR1 WSHSY, CDR2 SAAADI. The CDR3 totals 17 residues. The CDR3: CASSQLVGTGETDTQYF. Written as DNA, the CDR3 is TGCGCCAGCAGTCAATTAGTGGGGACAGGGGAAACAGATACGCAGTATTTT.

The rearrangement joins TRBV2 to TRBJ2-5, with TRBD2 as a possible D gene (5 bases). This CDR3 comprises 11 residues. V was shortened by 8 bases and J by 2 bases, with 6 bases between the two germline ends. Germline V gives CDR1 SNHLY, CDR2 FYNNEI. Written as DNA, the CDR3 is TGTGCCAGCGGCGGGCAAGAGACCCAGTACTTC. Encoded protein: CASGGQETQYF.

The V call is TRBV6-5, the J call TRBJ1-2, with a weak D call TRBD1 (6 bases). From germline, CDR1 is MNHEY and CDR2 SVGAGI. CDR3 length: 13 residues. Between the trimmed V and J ends, which lost 8 bases and 2 bases, there was a span of 12 bases. The CDR3 sequence: CASSRGPNYGYTF. CDR3 DNA sequence: TGTGCCAGCTCCAGGGGCCCGAACTATGGCTACACCTTC.

This chain joins TRBV11-2 and TRBJ2-1, with 15 bases lining up with TRBD2. V lost 0 bases, J lost 2 bases, and 5 bases stayed unmatched. Germline loops: CDR1 SGHAT, CDR2 FQNNGV. The CDR3 runs to 19 residues. The CDR3, as DNA: TGTGCCAGCAGCTTAGATGGACTAGCGGGAGGGGGGGCCTACAATGAGCAGTTCTTC. The encoded protein is CASSLDGLAGGGAYNEQFF.

The chain uses TRBV5-4 and TRBJ2-5; 9 bases are shared with TRBD2. The CDR3 is made up of 13 amino acids. Germline loops: CDR1 SGHNT, CDR2 YYREEE (reference sequence). Unmatched junction bases numbered 4, after V lost 5 bases and J lost 5 bases. The CDR3, as DNA: TGTGCCAGCAGGCGGGGGGGTTCGGAGACCCAGTACTTC. It translates to CASRRGGSETQYF.

This sequence joins TRBV15 and TRBJ2-7; D not certain. Germline V gives CDR1 LNHNV, CDR2 YYDKDF (reference sequence). The V end lost 3 bases, the J end lost 0 bases, and 6 bases lay between the germline ends. The CDR3 spans 13 residues. The CDR3 sequence: CATSSPASYEQYF. CDR3 DNA: TGTGCCACCAGCAGTCCCGCCTCCTACGAGCAGTACTTC.

This clone was detected once. The rearrangement uses TRBV5-6 and TRBJ1-6; weak D call: TRBD1 (5 bases). This CDR3 has 14 amino acids. The germline gives CDR1 SGHDT, CDR2 YYEEEE. V was clipped by 2 bases and J by 8 bases, with 11 bases between them. This CDR3 reads CASSFPGGDSPLHF. DNA of the CDR3: TGTGCCAGCAGCTTTCCGGGGGGGGATTCACCCCTCCACTTT.

The genes are TRBV19 and TRBJ2-1, with 7 bases aligning to TRBD2. Germline CDR1 reads LNHDA; CDR2 reads SQIVND (reference sequence). Trimming took 3 bases from V and 15 from J; bases not matched to a gene: 8. The CDR3 contains 12 residues. This CDR3 is CASSIAAGLPFF. The CDR3 DNA sequence: TGTGCCAGTAGTATTGCAGCGGGACTGCCGTTCTTC.

The rearrangement links TRBV13 to TRBJ1-4; possibly TRBD1 for D (5 bases). CDR1 and CDR2 from the germline V gene are PRHDT and FYEKMQ (reference sequence). V dropped 1 base and J dropped 9 bases, with 9 bases sitting between them. The CDR3 runs to 13 residues. The CDR3 spells CASSLEDNKKLFF. In DNA form, the CDR3 reads TGTGCCAGCAGCTTAGAGGACAATAAAAAACTGTTTTTT.

This chain connects TRBV2 to TRBJ1-4, with TRBD1 as a possible D gene (5 bases). Trimming left V 6 bases short and J 0 bases short, with 14 bases between. The CDR3 loop spans 16 amino acids. The germline V gene encodes CDR1 SNHLY and CDR2 FYNNEI. The CDR3 loop is CASRGPTGATNEKLFF. The CDR3 DNA sequence: TGTGCCAGCAGGGGCCCCACAGGTGCAACTAATGAAAAACTGTTTTTT.

This clone has only one observation. The chain employs TRBV28 and TRBJ1-5; 8 bases are shared with TRBD1. This CDR3 has 15 amino acids. With 5 bases clipped from V and 2 bases from J, the junction kept 5 bases outside the gene matches. Germline-derived CDR1 and CDR2 are MDHEN and SYDVKM. CDR3 residues: CASSAGGAGNQPQHF. The CDR3 DNA follows: TGTGCCAGCAGTGCAGGGGGCGCGGGCAATCAGCCCCAGCATTTT.

The genes are TRBV27 and TRBJ2-2, with TRBD2 identical over 12 bases. This CDR3 spans 16 amino acids. Germline values: CDR1 MNHEY, CDR2 SMNVEV (reference sequence). After removal of 8 bases from V and 7 bases from J, the junction contained 11 bases not matched to a gene. DNA for the CDR3: TGTGCCAGCGGCAGATTTCTAGCGGGGGGGCTCGGGGAGCTGTTTTTT. Its protein is CASGRFLAGGLGELFF.

The chain couples TRBV28 to TRBJ2-3; D could derive from TRBD1 or TRBD2 (6 bases each). Germline V gives CDR1 MDHEN, CDR2 SYDVKM. The ends were cut back, 11 bases at V and 2 bases at J, with 14 bases in the middle. The CDR3 is 13 residues long. DNA of the CDR3: TGTGCCTGGGGCGGGGACACCACAGATACGCAGTATTTT. It translates to CAWGGDTTDTQYF.

The V gene is TRBV5-6, the J gene TRBJ1-1, with D possibly being TRBD1 (5 bases). There are 14 residues in the CDR3. Germline lookup yields CDR1 SGHDT and CDR2 YYEEEE. The germline V and J ends were trimmed by 0 bases and 1 base, with 7 bases remaining between them. CDR3 DNA: TGTGCCAGCAGCTTGGTTACAGGGAACACTGAAGCTTTCTTT. As protein: CASSLVTGNTEAFF. Complete variable domain (other parts from reference TRBV5-6 and TRBJ1-1): DAGVTQSPTHLIKTRGQQVTLRCSPKSGHDTVSWYQQALGQGPQFIFQYYEEEERQRGNFPDRFSGHQFPNYSSELNVNALLLGDSALYLCASSLVTGNTEAFFGQGTRLTVV.

The chain has TRBV10-1 and TRBJ2-7; 7 nucleotides agree with TRBD2. The CDR3 extends over 14 amino acids. V was clipped by 4 bases and J by 2 bases; unmatched bases: 5. The V gene's germline CDR1 is WNHNN and CDR2 SYGVQD (reference sequence). The CDR3 nucleotides read TGCGCCAGCAGTGGAGTAGCGGGTCCCTACGAGCAGTACTTC. Its translation: CASSGVAGPYEQYF.

The chain is built from TRBV24-1 and TRBJ2-2; 10 bases are a match to TRBD1. V shed 2 bases and J 7 bases; nucleotides not matched to a gene: 6. The germline CDR1 and CDR2 sequences are KGHDR and SFDVKD. The CDR3 loop spans 16 amino acids. The CDR3 nucleotides read TGTGCCACCAGTGATTCCGGACAGGGGGAGGGCGGGGAGCTGTTTTTT. This encodes CATSDSGQGEGGELFF.

This clone was picked up a small number of times. The gene calls are TRBV7-9 and TRBJ1-1; the match to TRBD1 covers 8 bases. The CDR3 consists of 16 residues. Germline V gives CDR1 SEHNR, CDR2 FQNEAQ (reference sequence). Trimming took 1 base from V and 5 from J; bases not matched to a gene: 9. CDR3 in amino acids: CASSLGMAGGSTEAFF. CDR3 nucleotides: TGTGCCAGCAGCTTAGGAATGGCAGGGGGCTCGACTGAAGCTTTCTTT.

The CDR3 nucleotides are TGTGCCAGCAGCTTAACAGGGGAAGAGACCCAGTACTTC. Its protein product is CASSLTGEETQYF. The J gene is TRBJ2-5, the V gene TRBV13; TRBD1 matches 7 bases. The CDR3 is 13 residues long. Germline CDR1 and CDR2: PRHDT and FYEKMQ (reference sequence). V dropped 2 bases and J dropped 3; count of bases not matched to a gene: 0.

This sequence joins TRBV4-3 and TRBJ2-7, with no clear D. The CDR3 spans 15 residues. CDR1 is LGHNA and CDR2 is YSLEER in the germline V gene. The ends were cut back, 0 bases at V and 0 bases at J, with 9 bases in the middle. The CDR3 nucleotides are TGCGCCAGCAGCCAAGACCAAGGATTCTCCTACGAGCAGTACTTC. It yields the protein CASSQDQGFSYEQYF.

As concerns this clone: Mismatch with germline at one junction end may stem from a read error. As DNA, the CDR3 is TGCGTCAGCAGCTCACAGGGCAACCAGCCCCAGCATTTT. This sequence encodes CVSSSQGNQPQHF. The genes are TRBV5-1 and TRBJ1-5; perhaps TRBD1 as D (6 bases). The V gene's germline CDR1 is SGHRS and CDR2 YFSETQ. This CDR3 is 13 amino acids long.

This clone was counted a few times. The chain joins TRBV7-9 to TRBJ2-7, with D maybe TRBD2 (6 bases). The CDR3 is made up of 11 amino acids. V gave up 5 bases and J gave up 7 bases, with 9 bases separating them. Germline values: CDR1 SEHNR, CDR2 FQNEAQ (reference sequence). CDR3 protein: CASSPAGEQYF. The DNA for the CDR3 is TGTGCCAGCAGCCCGGCGGGAGAGCAGTACTTC. The complete variable domain, with remaining parts taken from reference TRBV7-9 and TRBJ2-7, reads DTGVSQNPRHKITKRGQNVTFRCDPISEHNRLYWYRQTLGQGPEFLTYFQNEAQLEKSRLLSDRFSAERPKGSFSTLEIQRTEQGDSAMYLCASSPAGEQYFGPGTRLTVT.

The chain links TRBV19 to TRBJ2-5; tentative D call: TRBD2 (5 bases). CDR3 length: 15 residues. Trimming left V 1 base short and J 5 bases short, with 14 bases between. Germline CDR1 reads LNHDA; CDR2 reads SQIVND (reference sequence). The CDR3 coding sequence is TGTGCCAGTAGTATAGGCGGAGGCCCGCGCGAGACCCAGTACTTC. This codes for CASSIGGGPRETQYF.

This clone was seen only a few times. Different DNA sequences within this sample yield the same CDR3. This chain uses TRBV9 with TRBJ2-2, with unresolved D. Germline V lookup: CDR1 SGDLS, CDR2 YYNGEE. Trimming removed 1 base from V and 5 bases from J, with 3 bases in between. The length of the CDR3 is 12 residues. The CDR3 loop is CASSVRTGELFF. As DNA, the CDR3 is TGTGCCAGCAGCGTACGAACCGGGGAGCTGTTTTTT.

The chain carries TRBV12-3 or TRBV12-4 and TRBJ1-2; tentatively, D is TRBD1 (6 bases). The CDR3 has 13 amino acids. The germline V and J ends were trimmed by 5 bases and 7 bases, with 14 bases remaining between them. The CDR3 sequence: CASSMTGLSGYTF. In nucleotides, the CDR3 is TGTGCCAGCAGTATGACAGGTCTGAGTGGCTACACCTTC.

The rearrangement uses TRBV7-2 and TRBJ1-3; D not certain. V was clipped by 1 base and J by 0 bases, with 10 bases between them. Germline V gene data show CDR1 as SGHTA and CDR2 as FQGNSA. The CDR3 extends over 16 amino acids. This chain's CDR3 is CASSLGIPDSGNTIYF. As DNA, the CDR3 is TGTGCCAGCAGCTTAGGGATACCTGACTCTGGAAACACCATATATTTT.

The V and J genes are TRBV6-1 and TRBJ2-1; D ambiguous. Per the germline V gene, CDR1 is MNHNS and CDR2 is SASEGT. CDR3 length: 16 residues. V shed 3 bases and J shed 8 bases, with 20 bases lying between them. CDR3 DNA sequence: TGTGCCAGCAGTGACAGGTCTGAAGTTAGTCTCGATGAGCAGTTCTTC. Translating it yields CASSDRSEVSLDEQFF.

The rearrangement uses TRBV7-6 and TRBJ2-7; the D call may be TRBD1 or TRBD2 (5 bases each). The CDR3 length is 14 residues. The germline V gene encodes CDR1 SGHVS and CDR2 FNYEAQ. V dropped 1 base and J dropped 7 bases, with 14 bases sitting between them. The CDR3 bases are TGTGCCAGCAGCTTAGGTCAGGGAGTGCGGGAGCAGTACTTC. Amino acids: CASSLGQGVREQYF.